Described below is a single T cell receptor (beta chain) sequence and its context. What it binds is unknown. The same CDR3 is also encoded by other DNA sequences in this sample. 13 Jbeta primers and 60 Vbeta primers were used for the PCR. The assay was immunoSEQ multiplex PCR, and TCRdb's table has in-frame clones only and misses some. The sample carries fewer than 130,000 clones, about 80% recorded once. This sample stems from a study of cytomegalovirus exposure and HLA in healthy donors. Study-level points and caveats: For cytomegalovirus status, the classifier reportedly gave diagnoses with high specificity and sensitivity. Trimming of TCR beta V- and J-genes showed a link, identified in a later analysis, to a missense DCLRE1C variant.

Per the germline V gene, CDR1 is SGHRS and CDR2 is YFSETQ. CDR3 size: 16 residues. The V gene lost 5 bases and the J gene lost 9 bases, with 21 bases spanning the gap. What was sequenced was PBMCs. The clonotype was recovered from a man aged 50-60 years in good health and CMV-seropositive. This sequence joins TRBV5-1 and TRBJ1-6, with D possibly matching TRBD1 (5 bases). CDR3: CASSNRDSDVGSPLHF. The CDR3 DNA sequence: TGCGCCAGCAGTAATCGGGACTCCGATGTCGGTTCACCCCTCCACTTT.